The clone carrying this T cell receptor (beta chain) was detected once. Given a much more abundant clone one base away, this may be a read error. The data were obtained in a study of tumor and adjacent non-tumor tissue in lung cancer. Germline-derived CDR1 and CDR2 are SQVTM and ANQGSEA. The CDR3 runs to 12 residues. The template was RNA from unsorted bulk tissue. TCRbeta libraries were built with three rounds of nested PCR, modified from ARM-PCR. MiXCR, applied by TCRdb to the multiplex PCR reads, yields one record per CDR3 protein. The sample lists under 150,000 distinct CDR3 sequences; 60% to 70% were seen once.

The V and J genes are TRBV29-1 and TRBJ2-7; D ambiguous. The sample comprised lung tumor tissue. The origin of this receptor is a man in his 60s with small cell lung cancer. The CDR3 spells CSVETDSYEPYF. Written as DNA, the CDR3 is TGCAGCGTCGAGACTGACTCCTACGAGCCGTACTTC.